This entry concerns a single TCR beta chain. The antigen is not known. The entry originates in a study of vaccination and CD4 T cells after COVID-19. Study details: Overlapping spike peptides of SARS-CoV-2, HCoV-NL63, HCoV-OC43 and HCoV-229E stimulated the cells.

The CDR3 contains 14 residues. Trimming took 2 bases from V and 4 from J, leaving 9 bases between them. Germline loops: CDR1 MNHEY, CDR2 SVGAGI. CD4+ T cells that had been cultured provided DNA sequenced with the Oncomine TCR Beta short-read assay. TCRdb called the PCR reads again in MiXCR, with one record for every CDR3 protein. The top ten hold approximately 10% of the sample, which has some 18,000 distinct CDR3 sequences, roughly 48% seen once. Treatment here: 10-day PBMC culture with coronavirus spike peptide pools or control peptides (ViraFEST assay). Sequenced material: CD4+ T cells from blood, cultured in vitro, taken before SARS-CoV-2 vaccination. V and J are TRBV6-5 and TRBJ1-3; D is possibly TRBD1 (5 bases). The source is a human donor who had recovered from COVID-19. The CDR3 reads CASSYTGLGNTIYF. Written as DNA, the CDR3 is TGTGCCAGCAGTTACACGGGACTCGGAAACACCATATATTTT.